These 8 T cell receptor beta chains share one sample of origin, sequenced in a study of blood T cell repertoires in COVID-19. The repertoire was sequenced with immunoSEQ multiplex PCR; TCRdb's copy has only in-frame clones and lacks some. The table includes about 73,000 clones, under 90% detected once. Sequenced: peripheral blood. Receptor source: a woman in her fifties or sixties with acute or convalescent COVID-19.

The rearrangement joins TRBV4-2 to TRBJ1-3; no firm D call. This CDR3 has 17 amino acids. Trimming pared 0 bases from V and 0 bases from J, leaving 12 bases between. Germline assignment: CDR1 LGHNA and CDR2 YNFKEQ. CDR3 sequence: CASSQDRAGSSGNTIYF. The CDR3 DNA follows: TGTGCCAGCAGCCAAGATCGGGCGGGGAGCTCTGGAAACACCATATATTTT.

This chain connects TRBV2 to TRBJ1-1; 8 nucleotides align to TRBD1. The CDR3 is 13 residues long. CDR1 and CDR2 (germline): SNHLY, FYNNEI. Losses at the gene ends were 7 bases for V and 6 bases for J; bases not matched to a gene: 7. The CDR3 region is CASNSDRAAEAFF. CDR3 nucleotide sequence: TGTGCCAGCAACTCGGACAGGGCAGCTGAAGCTTTCTTT.

The J gene is TRBJ1-4, the V gene TRBV18, with 7 bases lining up with TRBD1. The CDR3 runs 16 residues. Germline V gene lookup returns CDR1 KGHSH and CDR2 LQKENI. V shed 0 bases and J 5 bases; nucleotides not matched to a gene: 6. CDR3 in DNA: TGTGCCAGCTCACCACCGACAGGGTTCAAAAATGAAAAACTGTTTTTT. Translating gives CASSPPTGFKNEKLFF.

V and J are TRBV9 and TRBJ2-3; 10 bases agree with TRBD1. V trimming: 2 bases; J trimming: 7 bases; junction bases outside the gene matches: 4. The CDR3 is made up of 14 amino acids. CDR1 and CDR2 from the germline V gene are SGDLS and YYNGEE. The CDR3 sequence: CASSVTGGTNTQYF. CDR3 in DNA: TGTGCCAGCAGCGTGACAGGGGGCACGAATACGCAGTATTTT.

The V call is TRBV3-1 (or the pseudogene TRBV3-2), the J call TRBJ2-7; TRBD2 might be the D (5 bases). Germline V gene data show CDR1 as LGHDT and CDR2 as YNNKEL (reference sequence). The length of the CDR3 is 12 residues. Trimming pared 4 bases from V and 10 bases from J, leaving 14 bases between. The CDR3 loop is CASSRGPRGQYF. In nucleotides, the CDR3 is TGTGCCAGCAGCCGCGGGCCTCGAGGCCAGTACTTC.

V gene TRBV9 combines with J gene TRBJ2-3, with 9 bases that match TRBD2. With 0 bases clipped from V and 4 bases from J, the junction kept 6 bases outside the gene matches. Germline CDR1 reads SGDLS; CDR2 reads YYNGEE. This CDR3 has 16 residues. CDR3 protein: CASSVGGGGAPDTQYF. DNA for the CDR3: TGTGCCAGCAGCGTAGGCGGCGGGGGGGCTCCAGATACGCAGTATTTT.

The chain links TRBV19 to TRBJ1-1; 7 nucleotides match TRBD1. CDR3 size: 14 residues. Germline values: CDR1 LNHDA, CDR2 SQIVND (reference sequence). With 6 bases clipped from V and 2 bases from J, the junction kept 6 bases outside the gene matches. The CDR3 DNA follows: TGTGCCAGTAGCCTCGGACAGGCTAACACTGAAGCTTTCTTT. It yields the protein CASSLGQANTEAFF.

This chain links TRBV29-1 with TRBJ2-1, with 9 bases fitting TRBD2. The CDR3 loop spans 16 amino acids. J was trimmed by 0 bases and V by 3 bases; bases with no gene match: 6. Germline lookup yields CDR1 SQVTM and CDR2 ANQGSEA. The CDR3: CSVDLAGLRSYNEQFF. For the CDR3, the DNA is TGCAGCGTTGACCTAGCGGGGTTACGCTCCTACAATGAGCAGTTCTTC.